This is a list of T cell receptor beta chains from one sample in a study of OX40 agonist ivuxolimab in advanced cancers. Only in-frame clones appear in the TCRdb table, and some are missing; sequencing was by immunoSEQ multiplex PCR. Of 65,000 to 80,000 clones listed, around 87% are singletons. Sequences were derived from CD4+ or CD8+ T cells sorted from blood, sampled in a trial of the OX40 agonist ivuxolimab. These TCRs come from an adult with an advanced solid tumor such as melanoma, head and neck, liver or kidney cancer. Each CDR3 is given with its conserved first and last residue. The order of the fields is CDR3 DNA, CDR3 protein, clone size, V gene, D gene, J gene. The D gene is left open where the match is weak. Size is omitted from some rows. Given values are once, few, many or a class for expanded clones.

CDR3 DNA: TGTGCCAGCAGCTTAAAGGGGGGGTTCACAGATACGCAGTATTTT
CDR3 protein: CASSLKGGFTDTQYF
clone size: NA
V gene: TRBV7-6
D gene: NA
J gene: TRBJ2-3

CDR3 DNA: TGTGCCAGCAGCTTGCAACCTAGCGGTAACAATGAGCAGTTCTTC
CDR3 protein: CASSLQPSGNNEQFF
clone size: NA
V gene: TRBV7-9
D gene: TRBD2
J gene: TRBJ2-1

CDR3 DNA: TGTGCCAGCAGAAGCCGGGCCGGGGGAGGTTTGGGCTACACCTTC
CDR3 protein: CASRSRAGGGLGYTF
clone size: NA
V gene: TRBV2
D gene: NA
J gene: TRBJ1-2

CDR3 DNA: TGTGCCAGCAGCCGCCAGGGGAACACTGAAGCTTTCTTT
CDR3 protein: CASSRQGNTEAFF
clone size: NA
V gene: TRBV7-9
D gene: NA
J gene: TRBJ1-1

CDR3 DNA: TGCGCCAGCAGCTTGGAGGGCAGCCGTATCGGGCACAAAAACATTCAGTACTTC
CDR3 protein: CASSLEGSRIGHKNIQYF
clone size: NA
V gene: TRBV5-1
D gene: NA
J gene: TRBJ2-4

CDR3 DNA: TGTGCCAGCAGCTCCCGGGCCCGGACGTATGGCTACACCTTC
CDR3 protein: CASSSRARTYGYTF
clone size: NA
V gene: TRBV11-2
D gene: NA
J gene: TRBJ1-2

CDR3 DNA: TGTGCCAGCAGCTTAGACCCGGGGAGCTACGAGCAGTACTTC
CDR3 protein: CASSLDPGSYEQYF
clone size: NA
V gene: TRBV11-2
D gene: NA
J gene: TRBJ2-7

CDR3 DNA: TGTGCCAGCAGCTTGGGACTAGCGGGGACGAACACCGGGGAGCTGTTTTTT
CDR3 protein: CASSLGLAGTNTGELFF
clone size: NA
V gene: TRBV11-2
D gene: TRBD2
J gene: TRBJ2-2

CDR3 DNA: TGTGCCAGCCCTAGTATGGGCGTCTCTGGGGCCAACGTCCTGACTTTC
CDR3 protein: CASPSMGVSGANVLTF
clone size: NA
V gene: TRBV5-8
D gene: NA
J gene: TRBJ2-6

CDR3 DNA: TGTGCCAGCAGTCGATTAAATGAGCAGTTCTTC
CDR3 protein: CASSRLNEQFF
clone size: NA
V gene: TRBV28
D gene: NA
J gene: TRBJ2-1

CDR3 DNA: TGTGCCAGCAGCTCAGGGAACTCGTACCAAGAGACCCAGTACTTC
CDR3 protein: CASSSGNSYQETQYF
clone size: NA
V gene: TRBV7-7
D gene: NA
J gene: TRBJ2-5

CDR3 DNA: TGTGCCAGCAGTTACAAGACAGGGTCCCCGTACGAGCAGTACTTC
CDR3 protein: CASSYKTGSPYEQYF
clone size: NA
V gene: TRBV28
D gene: TRBD1
J gene: TRBJ2-7

CDR3 DNA: TGCGCCAGCAGCTCGGGGACAGTCCAAGAGACCCAGTACTTC
CDR3 protein: CASSSGTVQETQYF
clone size: once
V gene: TRBV5-1
D gene: TRBD1
J gene: TRBJ2-5

CDR3 DNA: TGTGCCAGCAGCTTAGGTTGGAAAAACGAAAAACTGTTTTTT
CDR3 protein: CASSLGWKNEKLFF
clone size: NA
V gene: TRBV5-8
D gene: NA
J gene: TRBJ1-4

CDR3 DNA: TGTGCCAGCCGGAATGAGGGGGTGGAGACCCAGTACTTC
CDR3 protein: CASRNEGVETQYF
clone size: NA
V gene: TRBV6-5
D gene: NA
J gene: TRBJ2-5

CDR3 DNA: TGTGCCTGGAGTAACAGAAAGCGGGACCGGGGACCCAATAGCAATCAGCCCCAGCATTTT
CDR3 protein: CAWSNRKRDRGPNSNQPQHF
clone size: NA
V gene: TRBV30
D gene: NA
J gene: TRBJ1-5

CDR3 DNA: TGTGCCAGTAGTAGGCTCACCAGCCACGAGCAGTACTTC
CDR3 protein: CASSRLTSHEQYF
clone size: NA
V gene: TRBV19
D gene: NA
J gene: TRBJ2-7

CDR3 DNA: TGTGCCAGCAGTACCACCCGGGGGGCATACAATGAGCAGTTCTTC
CDR3 protein: CASSTTRGAYNEQFF
clone size: NA
V gene: TRBV2
D gene: NA
J gene: TRBJ2-1

CDR3 DNA: TGCGCCAGCAGCTCAGAGGGTAGTTTTGGCGGGAGTAGGAACAATGAGCAGTTCTTC
CDR3 protein: CASSSEGSFGGSRNNEQFF
clone size: NA
V gene: TRBV5-1
D gene: TRBD2
J gene: TRBJ2-1

CDR3 DNA: TGTGCCAGTAGTCCGAGACAGGGGAATATCAATCAGCCCCAGCATTTT
CDR3 protein: CASSPRQGNINQPQHF
clone size: NA
V gene: TRBV19
D gene: TRBD1
J gene: TRBJ1-5

CDR3 DNA: TGCGCCAGCAGCCCGATGGGGCAAAAGAACACTGAAGCTTTCTTT
CDR3 protein: CASSPMGQKNTEAFF
clone size: NA
V gene: TRBV5-1
D gene: NA
J gene: TRBJ1-1

CDR3 DNA: TGTGCCACAAGGCGGGTCAGGGGAACAGAAGGAAACACCATATATTTT
CDR3 protein: CATRRVRGTEGNTIYF
clone size: NA
V gene: TRBV19
D gene: NA
J gene: TRBJ1-3

CDR3 DNA: TGCGCCAGCAGCCCCCGAGGAGGAAGGTGGGAAGCTTTCTTT
CDR3 protein: CASSPRGGRWEAFF
clone size: NA
V gene: TRBV5-1
D gene: NA
J gene: TRBJ1-1

CDR3 DNA: TGTGCCAGTACCAAAGGGCGGTCCGGGTCCTACGAGCAGTACTTC
CDR3 protein: CASTKGRSGSYEQYF
clone size: NA
V gene: TRBV19
D gene: NA
J gene: TRBJ2-7

CDR3 DNA: TGTGCCAGCAGTCGCGTGGGGGTGAACACTGAAGCTTTCTTT
CDR3 protein: CASSRVGVNTEAFF
clone size: NA
V gene: TRBV25-1
D gene: NA
J gene: TRBJ1-1

CDR3 DNA: TGCGCCAGCAGCCAAGGACTAGCGAACTACGAGCAGTACTTC
CDR3 protein: CASSQGLANYEQYF
clone size: few
V gene: TRBV4-1
D gene: TRBD2
J gene: TRBJ2-7

CDR3 DNA: TGTGCCAGCAGCCAAGGAATAGACCTAGGGACCCAGTACTTC
CDR3 protein: CASSQGIDLGTQYF
clone size: once
V gene: TRBV4-2
D gene: NA
J gene: TRBJ2-5

CDR3 DNA: TGTGCCAGTAGTATCAAGGGACTGATCACTGAAGCTTTCTTT
CDR3 protein: CASSIKGLITEAFF
clone size: NA
V gene: TRBV19
D gene: NA
J gene: TRBJ1-1

CDR3 DNA: TGTGCCAGCAGCGGAGGGGTAGCGGGAGAGACCCAGTACTTC
CDR3 protein: CASSGGVAGETQYF
clone size: once
V gene: TRBV7-2
D gene: TRBD2
J gene: TRBJ2-5

CDR3 DNA: TGTGCCAGCAGCTTAGGGACAGGGCTCAACTACGAGCAGTACTTC
CDR3 protein: CASSLGTGLNYEQYF
clone size: NA
V gene: TRBV7-9
D gene: TRBD1
J gene: TRBJ2-7

CDR3 DNA: TGTGCCAGCTCACCACCAGGACTAGCTGATGAGCAGTACTTC
CDR3 protein: CASSPPGLADEQYF
clone size: NA
V gene: TRBV18
D gene: TRBD2
J gene: TRBJ2-7

CDR3 DNA: TGTGCCAGCAGCCAGGACAGGGGGCGAAACGAGCAGTACTTC
CDR3 protein: CASSQDRGRNEQYF
clone size: NA
V gene: TRBV28
D gene: TRBD1
J gene: TRBJ2-7

CDR3 DNA: TGCGCCAGCCGCAGGGGTCCGAACACCGGGGAGCTGTTTTTT
CDR3 protein: CASRRGPNTGELFF
clone size: NA
V gene: TRBV5-1
D gene: NA
J gene: TRBJ2-2

CDR3 DNA: TGTGCCAGCTCACCAAGGGGTGAGGCCGGGGAGCTGTTTTTT
CDR3 protein: CASSPRGEAGELFF
clone size: NA
V gene: TRBV18
D gene: NA
J gene: TRBJ2-2

CDR3 DNA: TGTGCCAGCAGCCTCCTGGGGACTACCGACAATGAGCAGTTCTTC
CDR3 protein: CASSLLGTTDNEQFF
clone size: few
V gene: TRBV14
D gene: TRBD2
J gene: TRBJ2-1

CDR3 DNA: TGTGCCAGCTCCCGGGATGAGGGAGAGACCCAGTACTTC
CDR3 protein: CASSRDEGETQYF
clone size: NA
V gene: TRBV27
D gene: NA
J gene: TRBJ2-5

CDR3 DNA: TGTGCCAGCAACCCGGGAGGGAGCACCGGGGAGCTGTTTTTT
CDR3 protein: CASNPGGSTGELFF
clone size: NA
V gene: TRBV7-9
D gene: TRBD2
J gene: TRBJ2-2

CDR3 DNA: TGTGCCAGCAGCTCCCGCCCTCCCACTGAAGCTTTCTTT
CDR3 protein: CASSSRPPTEAFF
clone size: NA
V gene: TRBV13
D gene: NA
J gene: TRBJ1-1

CDR3 DNA: TGTGCCAGCAGTCCGCCCCAGCTTGTTAGCTATGGCTACACCTTC
CDR3 protein: CASSPPQLVSYGYTF
clone size: NA
V gene: TRBV28
D gene: NA
J gene: TRBJ1-2

CDR3 DNA: TGTGCCAGCAGTGAAACAGGCAATCAGCCCCAGCATTTT
CDR3 protein: CASSETGNQPQHF
clone size: NA
V gene: TRBV2
D gene: NA
J gene: TRBJ1-5

CDR3 DNA: TGTGCCAGCAGCCCAGGGTTAGCTCTTGAGACCCAGTACTTC
CDR3 protein: CASSPGLALETQYF
clone size: NA
V gene: TRBV7-7
D gene: NA
J gene: TRBJ2-5